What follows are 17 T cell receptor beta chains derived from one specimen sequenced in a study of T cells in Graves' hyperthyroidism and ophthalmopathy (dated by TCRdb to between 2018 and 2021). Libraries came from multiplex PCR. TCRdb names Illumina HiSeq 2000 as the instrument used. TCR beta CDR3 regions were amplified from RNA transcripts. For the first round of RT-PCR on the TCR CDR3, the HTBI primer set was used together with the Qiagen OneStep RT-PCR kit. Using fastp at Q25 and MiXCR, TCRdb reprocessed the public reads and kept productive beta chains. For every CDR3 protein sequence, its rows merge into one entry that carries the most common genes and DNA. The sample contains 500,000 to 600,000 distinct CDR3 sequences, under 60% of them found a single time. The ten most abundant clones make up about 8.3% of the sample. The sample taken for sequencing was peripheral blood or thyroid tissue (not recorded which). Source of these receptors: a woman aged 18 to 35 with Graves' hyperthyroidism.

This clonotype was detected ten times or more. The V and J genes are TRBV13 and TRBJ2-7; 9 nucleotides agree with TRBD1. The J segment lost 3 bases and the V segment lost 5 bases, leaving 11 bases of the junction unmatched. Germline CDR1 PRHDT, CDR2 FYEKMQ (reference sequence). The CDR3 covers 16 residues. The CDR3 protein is CASSTNRGRVIYEQYF. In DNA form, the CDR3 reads TGTGCCAGCAGCACAAACAGGGGGCGCGTAATCTACGAGCAGTACTTC.

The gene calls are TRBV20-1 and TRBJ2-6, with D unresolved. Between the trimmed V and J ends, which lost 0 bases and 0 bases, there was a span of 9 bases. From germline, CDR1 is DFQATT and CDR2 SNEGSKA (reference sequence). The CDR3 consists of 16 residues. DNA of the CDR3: TGCAGTGCTAGAGAGCCAGCAGGCTCTGGGGCCAACGTCCTGACTTTC. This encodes CSAREPAGSGANVLTF.

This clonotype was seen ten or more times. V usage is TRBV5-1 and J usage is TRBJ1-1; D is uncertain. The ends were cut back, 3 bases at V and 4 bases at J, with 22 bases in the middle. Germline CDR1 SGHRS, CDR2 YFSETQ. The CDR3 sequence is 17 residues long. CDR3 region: CASSWHERGLGVTEAFF. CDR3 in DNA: TGCGCCAGCAGCTGGCACGAGAGAGGGTTAGGTGTCACTGAAGCTTTCTTT.

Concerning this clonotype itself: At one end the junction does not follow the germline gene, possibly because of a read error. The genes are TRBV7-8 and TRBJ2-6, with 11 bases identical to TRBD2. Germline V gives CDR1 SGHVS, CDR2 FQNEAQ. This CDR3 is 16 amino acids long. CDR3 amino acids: CASSPTGSGRAYVLTF. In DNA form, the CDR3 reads TGTGCCAGCAGCCCGACGGGTAGCGGGAGGGCCTACGTCCTGACTTTC.

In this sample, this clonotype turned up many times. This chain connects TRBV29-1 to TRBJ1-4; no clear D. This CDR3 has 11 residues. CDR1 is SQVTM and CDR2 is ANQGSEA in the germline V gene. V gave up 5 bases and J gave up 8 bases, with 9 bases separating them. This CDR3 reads CSVLTWEKLFF. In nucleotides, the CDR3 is TGCAGCGTTTTAACATGGGAAAAACTGTTTTTT.

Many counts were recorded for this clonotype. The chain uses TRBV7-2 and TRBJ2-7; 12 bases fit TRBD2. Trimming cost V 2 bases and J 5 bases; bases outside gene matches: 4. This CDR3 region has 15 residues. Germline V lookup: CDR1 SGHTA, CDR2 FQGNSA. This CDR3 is CASSLFGLAGNEQYF. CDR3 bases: TGTGCCAGCAGCTTATTCGGACTAGCGGGAAACGAGCAGTACTTC.

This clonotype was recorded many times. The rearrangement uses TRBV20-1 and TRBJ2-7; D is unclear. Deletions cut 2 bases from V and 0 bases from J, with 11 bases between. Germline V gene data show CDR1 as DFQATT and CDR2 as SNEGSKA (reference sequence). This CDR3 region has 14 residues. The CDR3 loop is CSARRTDLSYEQYF. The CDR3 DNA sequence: TGCAGTGCTAGAAGGACCGACCTCTCCTACGAGCAGTACTTC.

CDR3 DNA: TGTGCCAGCGGGGGGACTAGCGGGATATCCTACGAGCAGTACTTC. Its protein product is CASGGTSGISYEQYF. The chain links TRBV6-2 or TRBV6-3 to TRBJ2-7, with 13 bases aligning to TRBD2. Looked up from germline, CDR1 is MNHEY and CDR2 is SVGEGT. This CDR3 comprises 15 residues. V lost 8 bases, J lost 1 base, and 5 bases stayed unmatched.

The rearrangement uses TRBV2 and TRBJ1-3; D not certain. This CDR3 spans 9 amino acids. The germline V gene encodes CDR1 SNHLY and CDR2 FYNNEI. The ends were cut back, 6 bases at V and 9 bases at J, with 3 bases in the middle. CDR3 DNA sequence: TGTGCCAGCAGAACCACCATATATTTT. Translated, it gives CASRTTIYF.

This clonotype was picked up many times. The CDR3 here is CASSLTSGATEAFF. CDR3 DNA: TGTGCCAGCAGCTTAACGTCGGGCGCCACTGAAGCTTTCTTT. The chain links TRBV7-3 to TRBJ1-1; unclear D gene. Trimming shortened V by 0 bases and J by 4 bases, and 9 bases separated the two germline ends. Per germline, CDR1 SGHTA and CDR2 FQGTGA. This CDR3 region has 14 residues.

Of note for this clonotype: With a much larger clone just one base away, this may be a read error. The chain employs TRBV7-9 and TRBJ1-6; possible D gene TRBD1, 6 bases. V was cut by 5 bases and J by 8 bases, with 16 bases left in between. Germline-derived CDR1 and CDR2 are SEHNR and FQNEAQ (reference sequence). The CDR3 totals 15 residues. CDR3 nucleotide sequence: TGTGCCAGCAGCCCAACGTACGGGGGCCATTCACCCCTCCACTTT. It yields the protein CASSPTYGGHSPLHF.

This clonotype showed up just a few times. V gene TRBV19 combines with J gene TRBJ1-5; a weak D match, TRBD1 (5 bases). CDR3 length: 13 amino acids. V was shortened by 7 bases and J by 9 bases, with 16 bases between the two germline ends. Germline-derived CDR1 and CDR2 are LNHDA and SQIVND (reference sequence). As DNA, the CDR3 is TGTGCCAGTATTCAGGGTCGCGCAGGGCCCCAGCATTTT. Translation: CASIQGRAGPQHF.

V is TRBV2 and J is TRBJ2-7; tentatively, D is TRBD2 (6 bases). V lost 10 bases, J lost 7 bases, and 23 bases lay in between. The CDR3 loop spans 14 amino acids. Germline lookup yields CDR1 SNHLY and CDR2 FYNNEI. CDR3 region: CATATGVRYNEQYF. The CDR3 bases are TGTGCCACCGCCACGGGAGTTCGATACAATGAGCAGTACTTC.

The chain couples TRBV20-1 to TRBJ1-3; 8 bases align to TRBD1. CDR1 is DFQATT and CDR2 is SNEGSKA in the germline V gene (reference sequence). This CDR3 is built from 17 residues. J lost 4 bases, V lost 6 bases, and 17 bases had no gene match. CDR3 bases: TGCAGTGCAGATAGGGGTCGTTCAGGGGGCACGGGAAACACCATATATTTT. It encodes CSADRGRSGGTGNTIYF.

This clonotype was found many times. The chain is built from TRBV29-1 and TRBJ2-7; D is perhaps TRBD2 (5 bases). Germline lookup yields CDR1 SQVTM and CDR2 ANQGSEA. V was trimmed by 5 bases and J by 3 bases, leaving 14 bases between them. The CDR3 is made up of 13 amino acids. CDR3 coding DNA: TGCAGCGTTCAGGACTCCTTCGACTACGAGCAGTACTTC. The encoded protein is CSVQDSFDYEQYF.

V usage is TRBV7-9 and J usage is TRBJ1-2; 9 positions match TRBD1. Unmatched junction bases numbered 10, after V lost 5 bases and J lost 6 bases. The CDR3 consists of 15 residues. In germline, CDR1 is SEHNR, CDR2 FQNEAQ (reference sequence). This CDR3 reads CASSRRDRVGHGYTF. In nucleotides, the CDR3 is TGTGCCAGCAGCCGAAGGGACAGGGTGGGGCATGGCTACACCTTC.

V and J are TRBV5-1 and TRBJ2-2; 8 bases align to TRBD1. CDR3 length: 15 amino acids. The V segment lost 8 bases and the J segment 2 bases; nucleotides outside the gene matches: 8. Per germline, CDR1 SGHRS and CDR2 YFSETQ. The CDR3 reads CASDPGQGNTGELFF. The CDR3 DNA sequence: TGCGCCAGTGATCCAGGACAGGGCAACACCGGGGAGCTGTTTTTT.